These 24 T cell receptor beta chains were all obtained from the same sample, sequenced in a study of neoadjuvant anti-PD-1 for oral cavity cancer. Produced via immunoSEQ multiplex PCR; TCRdb's table is partial and in-frame only. The data show 9,800 or so clones, approximately 57% seen once. Noted time point: after neoadjuvant nivolumab, at surgical resection. The sequencing used PBMCs, collected after nivolumab (anti-PD-1) treatment. Receptors were obtained from a person aged 40-85 years with oral cavity squamous cell carcinoma.

The CDR3 DNA sequence: TGCGCCAGCAGTGAGTCGGAACGGAAGACCCAGTACTTC. Translated, it gives CASSESERKTQYF. The chain has TRBV10-2 and TRBJ2-5; D not resolved. Looked up from germline, CDR1 is WSHSY and CDR2 is SAAADI. The CDR3 is 13 amino acids. V lost 0 bases and J lost 6, with 8 bases in between.

V gene TRBV19 combines with J gene TRBJ1-4; 7 positions agree with TRBD1. The CDR3 covers 14 residues. CDR1 and CDR2 from the germline V gene are LNHDA and SQIVND (reference sequence). With 5 bases clipped from V and 8 bases from J, the junction kept 8 bases outside the gene matches. DNA for the CDR3: TGTGCCAGTAGTCCGACAGGGTCGGGGGAAAAACTGTTTTTT. As protein: CASSPTGSGEKLFF.

The chain is built from TRBV6-5 and TRBJ2-2; D is possibly TRBD1 or TRBD2 (5 bases each). Trimming pared 0 bases from V and 5 bases from J, leaving 10 bases between. Germline CDR1 MNHEY, CDR2 SVGAGI. CDR3 size: 15 residues. The CDR3 region has the DNA TGTGCCAGCAGTTACTCTTCAGGGAGAACCGGGGAGCTGTTTTTT. Protein product: CASSYSSGRTGELFF.

The rearrangement joins TRBV2 to TRBJ1-5, with D maybe TRBD1 (6 bases). Germline assignment: CDR1 SNHLY and CDR2 FYNNEI. The CDR3 loop spans 16 amino acids. V lost 3 bases and J 5 bases, leaving 17 bases between the germline ends. This chain's CDR3 is CASSDVYAGEDQPQHF. The CDR3 DNA reads as TGTGCCAGCAGTGACGTGTATGCAGGGGAGGATCAGCCCCAGCATTTT.

This clone was counted between two and nine times. V and J are TRBV19 and TRBJ1-4; possibly TRBD1 for D (6 bases). The CDR3 has 13 amino acids. CDR1 and CDR2 from the germline V gene are LNHDA and SQIVND (reference sequence). Trimming removed 6 bases from V and 7 bases from J, with 12 bases in between. The CDR3 protein is CASRAGASEKLFF. The CDR3 coding sequence is TGTGCCAGTAGAGCGGGGGCTAGTGAAAAACTGTTTTTT.

The chain recombines TRBV7-2 with TRBJ1-5; the match to TRBD1 covers 7 bases. With 5 bases clipped from V and 4 bases from J, the junction kept 5 bases outside the gene matches. The CDR3 consists of 14 residues. Germline-derived CDR1 and CDR2 are SGHTA and FQGNSA. The CDR3 loop reads CASSEGQPNQPQHF. CDR3 nucleotide sequence: TGTGCCAGCAGCGAGGGACAGCCGAATCAGCCCCAGCATTTT.

V is TRBV2 and J is TRBJ2-1, with D possibly matching TRBD2 (5 bases). This CDR3 has 15 residues. Trimming stripped 7 bases from V and 6 bases from J, with 19 bases between. Germline values: CDR1 SNHLY, CDR2 FYNNEI. The CDR3 spells CASTRRDPVFNEQFF. The CDR3 DNA sequence: TGTGCCAGCACGCGCCGGGATCCTGTGTTCAATGAGCAGTTCTTC. Based on the CDR3 plus reference TRBV2 and TRBJ2-1, the full variable domain is EPEVTQTPSHQVTQMGQEVILRCVPISNHLYFYWYRQILGQKVEFLVSFYNNEISEKSEIFDDQFSVERPDGSNFTLKIRSTKLEDSAMYFCASTRRDPVFNEQFFGPGTRLTVL.

J is TRBJ2-1 and V is TRBV19, with D unresolved. The CDR3 totals 13 residues. Germline CDR1 is LNHDA and CDR2 is SQIVND (reference sequence). V was trimmed by 0 bases and J by 7 bases, leaving 7 bases between them. The CDR3 nucleotides read TGTGCCAGTAGTATAGAGACCGCAAATGAGCAGTTCTTC. It specifies CASSIETANEQFF.

The rearrangement links TRBV4-1 to TRBJ1-5; the D gene is possibly TRBD1 (5 bases). Trimming shortened V by 1 base and J by 3 bases, and 7 bases separated the two germline ends. Germline CDR1 is MGHRA and CDR2 is YSYEKL. CDR3 length: 14 residues. The DNA of the CDR3 is TGCGCCAGCAGCCAAGGACAGTCCAATCAGCCCCAGCATTTT. Translated: CASSQGQSNQPQHF.

This sequence joins TRBV5-4 and TRBJ1-1; 9 bases are a match to TRBD1. Germline V CDR1 and CDR2: SGHNT, YYREEE (reference sequence). This CDR3 is 15 amino acids long. After removal of 3 bases from V and 5 bases from J, the junction contained 8 bases not matched to a gene. The chain's CDR3 is CASSSLQGAVTEAFF. The CDR3 DNA reads as TGTGCCAGCAGCTCCCTACAGGGGGCCGTGACTGAAGCTTTCTTT.

This clone was observed a few times. J is TRBJ1-5 and V is TRBV6-6, with D possibly matching TRBD1 (5 bases). The germline V gene has CDR1 MNHNY and CDR2 SVGAGI (reference sequence). Trimming cost V 2 bases and J 4 bases, with 9 bases left between them. This CDR3 spans 14 amino acids. The CDR3 protein is CASSYGGVNQPQHF. The CDR3, as DNA: TGTGCCAGCAGTTACGGGGGGGTAAATCAGCCCCAGCATTTT.

The chain joins TRBV6-5 to TRBJ2-1; 9 positions agree with TRBD2. The trim removed 1 base at V and 9 bases at J, leaving 7 bases unmatched. Germline CDR1 and CDR2: MNHEY and SVGAGI. The CDR3 covers 15 residues. The CDR3 bases are TGTGCCAGCAGTTACTACGCTAGCGGGGACGGTGAGCAGTTCTTC. Its protein is CASSYYASGDGEQFF.

The chain couples TRBV6-1 to TRBJ1-1; a possible D gene is TRBD1 (5 bases). Germline V gene lookup returns CDR1 MNHNS and CDR2 SASEGT. This CDR3 region has 14 residues. With 4 bases removed from V and 0 bases from J, the gap between germline ends came to 9 bases. The CDR3 bases are TGTGCCAGCAGTGCGGGGGTCATGAACACTGAAGCTTTCTTT. This sequence encodes CASSAGVMNTEAFF.

The chain has TRBV28 and TRBJ2-7; 7 positions agree with TRBD1. Germline CDR1 is MDHEN and CDR2 is SYDVKM. V trimming: 6 bases; J trimming: 4 bases; junction bases outside the gene matches: 9. The CDR3 is 14 residues long. The CDR3 protein is CASSSLGQSYEQYF. CDR3 nucleotides: TGTGCCAGCAGCTCGCTGGGACAGTCTTACGAGCAGTACTTC.

This clone showed up just a few times. The rearrangement joins TRBV18 to TRBJ1-3, with D unclear. Between the trimmed V and J ends, which lost 6 bases and 0 bases, there was a span of 18 bases. This CDR3 has 17 residues. The germline V gene encodes CDR1 KGHSH and CDR2 LQKENI. The CDR3 spells CASSGRRSENSGNTIYF. The CDR3 DNA reads as TGTGCCAGCTCGGGCAGGCGATCCGAGAACTCTGGAAACACCATATATTTT.

This clone was counted only a few times. The chain couples TRBV4-1 to TRBJ2-7; weak D call: TRBD2 (6 bases). V lost 4 bases and J lost 0, with 13 bases in between. The germline V gene encodes CDR1 MGHRA and CDR2 YSYEKL. The CDR3 loop spans 15 amino acids. CDR3 in DNA: TGCGCCAGCAGCCGAGGCGGGGCCTCCTCCTACGAGCAGTACTTC. It encodes CASSRGGASSYEQYF.

The chain uses TRBV15 and TRBJ1-2; 7 bases agree with TRBD1. In germline, CDR1 is LNHNV, CDR2 YYDKDF (reference sequence). Unmatched junction bases numbered 5, after V lost 3 bases and J lost 4 bases. The CDR3 sequence is 14 residues long. The chain's CDR3 is CATSSPDRAYGYTF. CDR3 in DNA: TGTGCCACCAGCAGCCCAGACAGGGCCTATGGCTACACCTTC.

This clone was seen a few times. This chain uses TRBV10-2 with TRBJ1-1; D gene unclear. The CDR3 spans 13 residues. Trimming took 0 bases from V and 5 from J, leaving 7 bases between them. Germline lookup yields CDR1 WSHSY and CDR2 SAAADI. In nucleotides, the CDR3 is TGCGCCAGCAGTGAGTCGAGCCGAACTGAAGCTTTCTTT. This translates into CASSESSRTEAFF.

The rearrangement links TRBV19 to TRBJ2-6; D ambiguous. In germline, CDR1 is LNHDA, CDR2 SQIVND (reference sequence). The CDR3 contains 17 residues. V lost 0 bases to trimming and J lost 0 bases, with 9 bases between them. CDR3 coding DNA: TGTGCCAGTAGTATAGAGGCTCGAATCTCTGGGGCCAACGTCCTGACTTTC. As protein: CASSIEARISGANVLTF.

This rearrangement joins TRBV5-4 to TRBJ2-5; a weak D match, TRBD1 (6 bases). From germline, CDR1 is SGHNT and CDR2 YYREEE (reference sequence). The CDR3 runs to 15 residues. Between the trimmed V and J ends, which lost 4 bases and 1 base, there was a span of 14 bases. The CDR3 loop is CASSPNGQPQETQYF. The CDR3 DNA sequence: TGTGCCAGCAGCCCGAACGGACAGCCCCAAGAGACCCAGTACTTC.

The gene calls are TRBV10-1 and TRBJ2-3; TRBD2 might be the D (7 bases). V shed 3 bases and J shed 10 bases, with 23 bases lying between them. Germline V gene sequence: CDR1 WNHNN, CDR2 SYGVQD (reference sequence). This CDR3 is built from 16 residues. CDR3 in DNA: TGCGCCAGCAGTGACCAGGGGCGGGCCAGCGGGGTCGCGCAGTATTTT. It is translated as CASSDQGRASGVAQYF.

The rearrangement links TRBV5-1 to TRBJ2-7; tentative D call: TRBD2 (5 bases). Germline CDR1 and CDR2: SGHRS and YFSETQ. V lost 0 bases to trimming and J lost 0 bases, with 13 bases between them. The CDR3 totals 16 residues. CDR3 DNA sequence: TGCGCCAGCAGCTTGGAACCCCAGCGGAGCTCCTACGAGCAGTACTTC. As protein: CASSLEPQRSSYEQYF. Together with reference TRBV5-1 and TRBJ2-7, the CDR3 gives the full variable domain: KAGVTQTPRYLIKTRGQQVTLSCSPISGHRSVSWYQQTPGQGLQFLFEYFSETQRNKGNFPGRFSGRQFSNSRSEMNVSTLELGDSALYLCASSLEPQRSSYEQYFGPGTRLTVT.

V gene TRBV7-2 combines with J gene TRBJ2-1; TRBD2 might be the D (5 bases). The CDR3 runs 14 residues. V was pared by 5 bases and J by 8 bases, with 16 bases between. Per the germline V gene, CDR1 is SGHTA and CDR2 is FQGNSA. CDR3 sequence reads: CASSPRGLSDEQFF. CDR3 nucleotide sequence: TGTGCCAGCAGCCCTCGAGGGTTGTCCGATGAGCAGTTCTTC.

The chain recombines TRBV5-4 with TRBJ2-3; D uncertain. The CDR3 extends over 12 amino acids. The germline gives CDR1 SGHNT, CDR2 YYREEE (reference sequence). The V end lost 4 bases, the J end lost 4 bases, and 7 bases lay between the germline ends. CDR3: CASSPTPDTQYF. The DNA of the CDR3 is TGTGCCAGCAGCCCGACTCCAGATACGCAGTATTTT.